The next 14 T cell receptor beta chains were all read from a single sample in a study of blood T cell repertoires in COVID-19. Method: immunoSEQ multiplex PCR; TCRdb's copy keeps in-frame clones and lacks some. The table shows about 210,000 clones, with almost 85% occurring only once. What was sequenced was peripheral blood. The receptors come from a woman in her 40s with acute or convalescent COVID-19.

CDR3 bases: TGTGCCAGCACATTGGAGGGGTCCTCCTACAATGAGCAGTTCTTC. Its translation: CASTLEGSSYNEQFF. This chain connects TRBV25-1 to TRBJ2-1; possible D gene TRBD2, 6 bases. Germline V gives CDR1 MGHDK, CDR2 SYGVNS. The V end was cut by 7 bases, the J end by 0 bases, with 13 bases between. The CDR3 extends over 15 amino acids. The full variable domain, with the rest looked up from reference TRBV25-1 and TRBJ2-1, is EADIYQTPRYLVIGTGKKITLECSQTMGHDKMYWYQQDPGMELHLIHYSYGVNSTEKGDLSSESTVSRIRTEHFPLTLESARPSHTSQYLCASTLEGSSYNEQFFGPGTRLTVL.

The CDR3 sequence is CASSYMAGDTEAFF. The CDR3 nucleotides read TGTGCCAGCAGTTACATGGCGGGGGACACTGAAGCTTTCTTT. This sequence joins TRBV6-2 or TRBV6-3 and TRBJ1-1; a weak D match, TRBD1 (5 bases). Trimming shortened V by 2 bases and J by 3 bases, and 10 bases separated the two germline ends. Looked up from germline, CDR1 is MNHEY and CDR2 is SVGEGT. The length of the CDR3 is 14 residues.

CDR3 residues: CASSQDVLARGSYEQYF. In DNA, the CDR3 is TGTGCCAGCAGCCAAGACGTCCTAGCGAGAGGGTCCTACGAGCAGTACTTC. The chain carries TRBV14 and TRBJ2-7, with D tentatively TRBD2 (6 bases). From germline, CDR1 is SGHDN and CDR2 FVKESK. The CDR3 has 17 amino acids. V lost 0 bases to trimming and J lost 1 base, with 16 bases between them.

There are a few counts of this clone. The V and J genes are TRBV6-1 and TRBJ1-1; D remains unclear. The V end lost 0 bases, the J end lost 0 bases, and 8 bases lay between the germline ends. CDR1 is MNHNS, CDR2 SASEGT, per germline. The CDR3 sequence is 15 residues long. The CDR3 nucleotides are TGTGCCAGCAGTGAAGCCGTGTACATGAACACTGAAGCTTTCTTT. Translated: CASSEAVYMNTEAFF.

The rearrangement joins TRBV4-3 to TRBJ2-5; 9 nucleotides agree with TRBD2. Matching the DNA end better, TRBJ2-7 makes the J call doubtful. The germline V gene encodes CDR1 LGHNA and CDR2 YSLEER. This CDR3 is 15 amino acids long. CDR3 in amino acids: CASSQDGTSSYEQYF. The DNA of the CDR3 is TGCGCCAGCAGCCAAGACGGGACTAGCAGCTACGAGCAGTACTTC.

As DNA, the CDR3 is TGTGCCAGCACCACAGGGGGAGGTGGCTACACCTTC. Protein sequence: CASTTGGGGYTF. The genes are TRBV6-5 and TRBJ1-2; TRBD1 aligns across 8 bases. J lost 7 bases, V lost 7 bases, and 5 bases had no gene match. This CDR3 comprises 12 residues. Germline CDR1 MNHEY, CDR2 SVGAGI.

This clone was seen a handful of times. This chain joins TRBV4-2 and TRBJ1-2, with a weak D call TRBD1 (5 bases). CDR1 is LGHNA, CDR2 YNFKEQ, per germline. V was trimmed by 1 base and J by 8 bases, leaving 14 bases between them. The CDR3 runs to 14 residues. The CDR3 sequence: CASSQVTGAGGYTF. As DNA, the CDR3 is TGTGCCAGCAGCCAAGTAACAGGTGCGGGGGGCTACACCTTC.

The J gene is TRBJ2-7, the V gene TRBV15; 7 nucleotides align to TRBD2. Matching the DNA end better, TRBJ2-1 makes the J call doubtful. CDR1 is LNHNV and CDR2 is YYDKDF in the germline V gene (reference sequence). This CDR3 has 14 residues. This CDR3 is CATRPGLLNNEQFF. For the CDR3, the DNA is TGTGCCACCAGGCCGGGACTATTAAACAATGAGCAGTTCTTC.

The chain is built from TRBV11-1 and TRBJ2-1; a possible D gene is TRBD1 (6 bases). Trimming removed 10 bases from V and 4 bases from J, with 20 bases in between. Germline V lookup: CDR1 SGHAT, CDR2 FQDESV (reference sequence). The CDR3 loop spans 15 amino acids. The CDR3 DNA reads TGTGCCAACCCACACCGGACAGATTTTTACAATGAGCAGTTCTTC. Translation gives CANPHRTDFYNEQFF.

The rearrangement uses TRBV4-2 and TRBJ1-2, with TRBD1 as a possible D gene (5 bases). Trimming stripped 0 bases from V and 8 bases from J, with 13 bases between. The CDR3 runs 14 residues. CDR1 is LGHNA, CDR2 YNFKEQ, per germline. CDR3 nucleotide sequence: TGTGCCAGCAGCCAAGACAGGGACCGGGGGGGCTACACCTTC. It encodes CASSQDRDRGGYTF.

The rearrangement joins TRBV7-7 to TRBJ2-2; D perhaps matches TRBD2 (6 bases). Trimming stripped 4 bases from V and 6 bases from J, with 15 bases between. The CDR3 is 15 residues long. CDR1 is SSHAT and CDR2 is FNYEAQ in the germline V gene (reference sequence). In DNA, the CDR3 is TGTGCCAGCAGCTCCCAGACTAGTAGGTCCGGGGAGCTGTTTTTT. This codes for CASSSQTSRSGELFF.

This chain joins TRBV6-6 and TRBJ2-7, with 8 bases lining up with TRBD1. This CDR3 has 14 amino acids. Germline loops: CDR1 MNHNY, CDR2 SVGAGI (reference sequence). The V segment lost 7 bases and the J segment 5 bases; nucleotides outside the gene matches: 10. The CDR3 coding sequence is TGTGCCAGCAACCAGGACAGGGTGTGGCACGAGCAGTACTTC. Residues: CASNQDRVWHEQYF.

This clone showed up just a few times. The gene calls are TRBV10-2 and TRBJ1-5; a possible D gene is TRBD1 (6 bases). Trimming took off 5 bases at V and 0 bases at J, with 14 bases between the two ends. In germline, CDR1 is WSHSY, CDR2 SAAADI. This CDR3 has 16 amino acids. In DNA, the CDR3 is TGCGCCAGCAGTCCCACAAGGGGGAATAGCAATCAGCCCCAGCATTTT. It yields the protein CASSPTRGNSNQPQHF.

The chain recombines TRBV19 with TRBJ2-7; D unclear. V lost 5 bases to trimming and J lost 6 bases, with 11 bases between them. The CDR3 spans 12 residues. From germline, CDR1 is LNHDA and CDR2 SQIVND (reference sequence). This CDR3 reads CASSARTGEQYF. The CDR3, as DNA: TGTGCCAGTAGTGCCCGCACGGGCGAGCAGTACTTC. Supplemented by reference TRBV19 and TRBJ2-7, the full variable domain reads DGGITQSPKYLFRKEGQNVTLSCEQNLNHDAMYWYRQDPGQGLRLIYYSQIVNDFQKGDIAEGYSVSREKKESFPLTVTSAQKNPTAFYLCASSARTGEQYFGPGTRLTVT.